The 27 T cell receptor beta chains below all came from one sample that was sequenced in a study of patients and donors after allogeneic stem cell transplantation. TCRdb processed the RT-PCR reads anew with MiXCR; each CDR3 protein has one entry. Of 920,000 or so distinct CDR3 sequences in the sample, roughly 17% were seen once. The sample taken for sequencing was blood, either unsorted or a sorted T cell fraction (not recorded which). The receptors come from a human donor who was either an allogeneic HSCT recipient or a stem cell or donor lymphocyte infusion donor (not recorded which). It is not recorded whose cells these are; they may come from a transplant donor.

The chain couples TRBV25-1 to TRBJ2-1, with 10 bases aligning to TRBD2. The germline CDR1 and CDR2 sequences are MGHDK and SYGVNS. This CDR3 is built from 13 residues. The V segment lost 8 bases and the J segment 9 bases; nucleotides outside the gene matches: 7. The CDR3 protein is CASDSGGQGEQFF. CDR3 bases: TGTGCCAGCGATAGCGGGGGGCAGGGTGAGCAGTTCTTC.

In this sample, this clonotype turned up many times. This chain links TRBV2 with TRBJ2-2; D may be TRBD2 (5 bases). The CDR3 covers 14 residues. The germline gives CDR1 SNHLY, CDR2 FYNNEI. V was shortened by 7 bases and J by 1 base, with 10 bases between the two germline ends. The CDR3 DNA follows: TGTGCCAGCAAGGGCAGCGGGAACACCGGGGAGCTGTTTTTT. Translation gives CASKGSGNTGELFF.

The chain carries TRBV15 and TRBJ2-5; D perhaps matches TRBD2 (6 bases). The CDR3 is 15 residues long. Germline V gives CDR1 LNHNV, CDR2 YYDKDF (reference sequence). V lost 4 bases and J 5 bases, leaving 17 bases between the germline ends. Written as DNA, the CDR3 is TGTGCCACCAGCACCCGAGGCGGGGCGGGGGAGACCCAGTACTTC. Its protein product is CATSTRGGAGETQYF.

The chain employs TRBV12-3 or TRBV12-4 and TRBJ1-6; no definite D call. There are 17 residues in the CDR3. Deletions cut 2 bases from V and 5 bases from J, with 16 bases between. CDR3 coding DNA: TGTGCCAGCAGTTTAAGGCCCTCACTTGCTAATAATTCACCCCTCCACTTT. Translated, it gives CASSLRPSLANNSPLHF.

The gene calls are TRBV5-1 and TRBJ2-3, with D perhaps TRBD1 (6 bases). CDR1 SGHRS and CDR2 YFSETQ come from the germline V gene. Trimming stripped 2 bases from V and 4 bases from J, with 17 bases between. The length of the CDR3 is 16 residues. The DNA for the CDR3 is TGCGCCAGCAGCTTCGGAGCAACTGGGGGCCCAGATACGCAGTATTTT. It encodes CASSFGATGGPDTQYF.

The V call is TRBV25-1, the J call TRBJ1-2, with TRBD1 as a possible D gene (5 bases). The germline V and J ends were trimmed by 4 bases and 8 bases, with 23 bases remaining between them. Germline lookup yields CDR1 MGHDK and CDR2 SYGVNS. CDR3 length equals 16 residues. The CDR3 region has the DNA TGTGCCAGCAGTGCTACCCGCGGGGCCCACGGCGGCGGCTACACCTTC. This sequence encodes CASSATRGAHGGGYTF.

This clonotype was seen a handful of times. V and J are TRBV4-3 and TRBJ2-7; D unclear. Germline CDR1 reads LGHNA; CDR2 reads YSLEER. V was shortened by 5 bases and J by 0 bases, with 14 bases between the two germline ends. The CDR3 totals 15 residues. For the CDR3, the DNA is TGCGCCAGCAGCTCCCGGATCGGTGGCTCCTACGAGCAGTACTTC. Its translation is CASSSRIGGSYEQYF.

This clonotype appeared a few times. The chain has TRBV28 and TRBJ2-2; a weak D match, TRBD1 (5 bases). The CDR3 loop spans 14 amino acids. With 8 bases removed from V and 0 bases from J, the gap between germline ends came to 10 bases. Germline lookup yields CDR1 MDHEN and CDR2 SYDVKM. CDR3 in DNA: TGTGCCAGCTTCACACAGGCGAACACCGGGGAGCTGTTTTTT. It yields the protein CASFTQANTGELFF.

This clonotype was observed a handful of times. The V gene is TRBV6-2 or TRBV6-3, the J gene TRBJ1-2, with D perhaps TRBD1 (6 bases). The CDR3 contains 11 residues. Per the germline V gene, CDR1 is MNHEY and CDR2 is SVGEGT. The V end lost 2 bases, the J end lost 14 bases, and 12 bases lay between the germline ends. This CDR3 is CASSYGQIFTF. The CDR3 coding sequence is TGTGCCAGCAGTTACGGACAGATATTTACCTTC.

This clonotype appeared a few times. V and J are TRBV24-1 and TRBJ2-5, with a tentative D call TRBD2 (6 bases). CDR1 is KGHDR and CDR2 is SFDVKD in the germline V gene. This CDR3 has 15 residues. V was pared by 0 bases and J by 5 bases, with 12 bases between. Here the CDR3 DNA reads TGTGCCACCAGTGATTTGAGGGGAGGAGGGGAGACCCAGTACTTC. This codes for CATSDLRGGGETQYF.

The rearrangement joins TRBV5-6 to TRBJ2-5, with a weak D call TRBD1 (6 bases). This CDR3 has 17 amino acids. V was cut by 5 bases and J by 2 bases, with 22 bases left in between. CDR1 and CDR2 (germline): SGHDT, YYEEEE. For the CDR3, the DNA is TGTGCCAGCAGGCTGAGCTATGGGACATCAGCTCAAGAGACCCAGTACTTC. Translating gives CASRLSYGTSAQETQYF.

At least ten counts were recorded for this clonotype. V gene TRBV12-3 or TRBV12-4 combines with J gene TRBJ2-5; 12 bases map to TRBD2. Unmatched junction bases numbered 4, after V lost 6 bases and J lost 5 bases. The CDR3 has 14 amino acids. CDR3 loop: CASSPTSGSETQYF. In DNA form, the CDR3 reads TGTGCCAGCAGCCCGACTAGCGGGAGTGAGACCCAGTACTTC.

CDR3 sequence: CSARQLAGASNEQFF. CDR3 in DNA: TGCAGTGCTAGACAACTAGCGGGAGCGAGCAATGAGCAGTTCTTC. The genes are TRBV20-1 and TRBJ2-1, with 11 nucleotides matching TRBD2. This CDR3 has 15 residues. Looked up from germline, CDR1 is DFQATT and CDR2 is SNEGSKA (reference sequence). Losses at the gene ends were 2 bases for V and 6 bases for J; bases not matched to a gene: 6.

The rearrangement links TRBV27 to TRBJ2-1, with D possibly matching TRBD2 (6 bases). Germline V lookup: CDR1 MNHEY, CDR2 SMNVEV (reference sequence). Deletions cut 5 bases from V and 16 bases from J, with 15 bases between. This CDR3 is 11 amino acids long. The CDR3 is CASSAGPRVFF. The CDR3 coding sequence is TGTGCCAGCAGTGCGGGACCGAGGGTTTTCTTC.

This clonotype was found a few times. The rearrangement uses TRBV10-3 and TRBJ2-6, with unresolved D. This CDR3 comprises 14 residues. Trimming took off 11 bases at V and 2 bases at J, with 13 bases between the two ends. The germline V gene has CDR1 ENHRY and CDR2 SYGVKD. The CDR3 sequence is CAVADLAGANVLTF. CDR3 nucleotide sequence: TGTGCCGTCGCGGACCTTGCTGGGGCCAACGTCCTGACTTTC.

This clonotype turned up a few times. The J gene is TRBJ2-5, the V gene TRBV20-1; 10 bases line up with TRBD2. Germline trimming cut 6 bases from V and 5 bases from J; bases unmatched to any gene: 9. This CDR3 spans 14 amino acids. Looked up from germline, CDR1 is DFQATT and CDR2 is SNEGSKA (reference sequence). CDR3 sequence: CSAFPGLATETQYF. CDR3 nucleotide sequence: TGCAGTGCATTCCCGGGACTAGCGACCGAGACCCAGTACTTC.

The sample holds a few counts of this clonotype. V is TRBV7-7 and J is TRBJ2-2; TRBD2 might be the D (5 bases). The CDR3 covers 15 residues. V was shortened by 5 bases and J by 0 bases, with 10 bases between the two germline ends. Germline CDR1 SSHAT, CDR2 FNYEAQ (reference sequence). Written as DNA, the CDR3 is TGTGCCAGCAGCCCGACTATCACGAACACCGGGGAGCTGTTTTTT. This encodes CASSPTITNTGELFF.

This clonotype showed up just a few times. This sequence joins TRBV9 and TRBJ1-2, with 7 nucleotides matching TRBD1. The CDR3 has 14 amino acids. V was clipped by 3 bases and J by 5 bases; unmatched bases: 7. Germline V gene lookup returns CDR1 SGDLS and CDR2 YYNGEE. CDR3 residues: CASSGRQGLYGYTF. The CDR3 DNA follows: TGTGCCAGCAGCGGCCGACAGGGCCTTTATGGCTACACCTTC.

This rearrangement joins TRBV19 to TRBJ1-1; possibly TRBD1 for D (5 bases). Germline lookup yields CDR1 LNHDA and CDR2 SQIVND (reference sequence). Trimming took off 3 bases at V and 2 bases at J, with 13 bases between the two ends. The CDR3 sequence is 15 residues long. CDR3 protein: CASSMGVGANTEAFF. CDR3 nucleotide sequence: TGTGCCAGTAGTATGGGGGTTGGAGCAAACACTGAAGCTTTCTTT.

In its sample, this clonotype was seen many times. V is TRBV12-3 or TRBV12-4 and J is TRBJ2-7; TRBD1 matches at 8 bases. V dropped 6 bases and J dropped 2; count of bases not matched to a gene: 9. The CDR3 is 15 residues long. CDR3 sequence: CASSQTGTGTYEQYF. The DNA of the CDR3 is TGTGCCAGCAGCCAGACCGGGACAGGAACCTACGAGCAGTACTTC.

This sequence joins TRBV20-1 and TRBJ2-3; D may be TRBD1 (5 bases). Trimming took off 4 bases at V and 0 bases at J, with 8 bases between the two ends. Looked up from germline, CDR1 is DFQATT and CDR2 is SNEGSKA (reference sequence). This CDR3 is built from 13 residues. The chain's CDR3 is CSAKGQSTDTQYF. CDR3 DNA: TGCAGTGCTAAAGGACAAAGCACAGATACGCAGTATTTT.

There are many counts of this clonotype. This chain uses TRBV12-3 or TRBV12-4 with TRBJ2-7; D is unclear. This CDR3 spans 14 amino acids. V shed 4 bases and J shed 3 bases, with 13 bases lying between them. For the CDR3, the DNA is TGTGCCAGCAGTTCTGCCCTCCCATACTACGAGCAGTACTTC. This encodes CASSSALPYYEQYF.

The genes are TRBV27 and TRBJ1-2, with D unresolved. Germline-derived CDR1 and CDR2 are MNHEY and SMNVEV (reference sequence). The CDR3 consists of 14 residues. The V end was cut by 1 base, the J end by 2 bases, with 8 bases between. Here the CDR3 reads CASSLFPENYGYTF. The CDR3 nucleotides read TGTGCCAGCAGTTTATTCCCGGAGAACTATGGCTACACCTTC.

The chain carries TRBV6-1 and TRBJ1-5; TRBD1 agrees at 9 bases. The CDR3 runs to 16 residues. The germline V gene has CDR1 MNHNS and CDR2 SASEGT. Unmatched junction bases numbered 12, after V lost 7 bases and J lost 5 bases. DNA for the CDR3: TGTGCCAGCACCACAAAGATTAGGACAGGGGATCAGCCCCAGCATTTT. It encodes CASTTKIRTGDQPQHF.

This clonotype has only one observation. The gene calls are TRBV9 and TRBJ1-1, with D unresolved. CDR3 length: 13 amino acids. CDR1 is SGDLS, CDR2 YYNGEE, per germline. Deletions cut 6 bases from V and 3 bases from J, with 12 bases between. The CDR3 is CASMATDYTEAFF. The CDR3 DNA is TGTGCCAGCATGGCGACGGATTACACTGAAGCTTTCTTT.

This clonotype was counted a few times. The chain combines TRBV7-2 with TRBJ2-2; D is uncertain. This CDR3 region has 13 residues. Deletions cut 1 base from V and 6 bases from J, with 6 bases between. CDR1 SGHTA and CDR2 FQGNSA come from the germline V gene. The CDR3 DNA reads as TGTGCCAGCAGCTTAGGAATAGCCGGGGAGCTGTTTTTT. It encodes CASSLGIAGELFF.

J is TRBJ2-1 and V is TRBV3-1, with D hard to call. This CDR3 has 15 amino acids. Germline loops: CDR1 LGHDT, CDR2 YNNKEL (reference sequence). V was clipped by 4 bases and J by 4 bases, with 14 bases between them. In DNA form, the CDR3 reads TGTGCCAGCAGCCCACGGGTAGTGGGGTACAATGAGCAGTTCTTC. Protein product: CASSPRVVGYNEQFF.